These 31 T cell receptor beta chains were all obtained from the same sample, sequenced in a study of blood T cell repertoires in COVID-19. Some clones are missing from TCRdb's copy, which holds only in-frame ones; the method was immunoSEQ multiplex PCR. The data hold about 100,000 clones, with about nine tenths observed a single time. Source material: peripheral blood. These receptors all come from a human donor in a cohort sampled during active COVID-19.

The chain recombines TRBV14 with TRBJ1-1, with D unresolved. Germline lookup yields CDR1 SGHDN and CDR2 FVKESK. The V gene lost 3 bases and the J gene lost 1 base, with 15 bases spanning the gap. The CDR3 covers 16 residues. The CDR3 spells CASSHVAIGGNTEAFF. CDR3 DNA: TGTGCCAGCAGCCACGTTGCAATAGGAGGGAACACTGAAGCTTTCTTT.

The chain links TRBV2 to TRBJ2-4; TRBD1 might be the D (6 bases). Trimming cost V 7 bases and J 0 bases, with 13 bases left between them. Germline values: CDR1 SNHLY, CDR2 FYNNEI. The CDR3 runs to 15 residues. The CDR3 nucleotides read TGTGCCAGCACAACAACAGGGCTAGCCAAAAACATTCAGTACTTC. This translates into CASTTTGLAKNIQYF.

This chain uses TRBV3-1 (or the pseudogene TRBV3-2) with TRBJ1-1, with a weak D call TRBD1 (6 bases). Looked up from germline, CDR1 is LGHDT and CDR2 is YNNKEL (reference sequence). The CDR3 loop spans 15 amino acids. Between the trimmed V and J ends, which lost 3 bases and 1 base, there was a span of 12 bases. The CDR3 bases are TGTGCCAGCAGCCATACAGGGTTGGCGAACACTGAAGCTTTCTTT. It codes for CASSHTGLANTEAFF.

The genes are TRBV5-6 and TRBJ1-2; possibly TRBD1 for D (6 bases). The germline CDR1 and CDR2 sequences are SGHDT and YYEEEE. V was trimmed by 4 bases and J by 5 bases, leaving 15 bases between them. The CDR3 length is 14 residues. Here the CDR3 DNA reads TGTGCCAGCAGCCCCGGGGGGGCGGGGTATGGCTACACCTTC. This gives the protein CASSPGGAGYGYTF.

DNA for the CDR3: TGTGCCAGCAGCTCCCTAGCGCCCGGGGCCGGGGAGCTGTTTTTT. Its protein is CASSSLAPGAGELFF. The chain employs TRBV6-6 and TRBJ2-2, with D possibly being TRBD2 (6 bases). Germline V gives CDR1 MNHNY, CDR2 SVGAGI (reference sequence). The CDR3 is 15 residues long. Trimming stripped 6 bases from V and 6 bases from J, with 17 bases between.

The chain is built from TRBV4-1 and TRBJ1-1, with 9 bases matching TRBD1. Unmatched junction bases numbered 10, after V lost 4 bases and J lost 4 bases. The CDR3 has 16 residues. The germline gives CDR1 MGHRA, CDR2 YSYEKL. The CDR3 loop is CASSLTGGLEGTEAFF. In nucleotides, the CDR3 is TGCGCCAGCAGCCTTACAGGGGGCCTAGAGGGCACTGAAGCTTTCTTT.

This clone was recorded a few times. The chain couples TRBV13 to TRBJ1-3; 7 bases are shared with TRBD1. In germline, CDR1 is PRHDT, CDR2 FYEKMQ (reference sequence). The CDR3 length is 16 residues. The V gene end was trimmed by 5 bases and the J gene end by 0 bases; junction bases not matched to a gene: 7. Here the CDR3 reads CASSLTGSPSGNTIYF. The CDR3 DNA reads TGTGCCAGCAGCCTGACAGGGAGCCCCTCTGGAAACACCATATATTTT.

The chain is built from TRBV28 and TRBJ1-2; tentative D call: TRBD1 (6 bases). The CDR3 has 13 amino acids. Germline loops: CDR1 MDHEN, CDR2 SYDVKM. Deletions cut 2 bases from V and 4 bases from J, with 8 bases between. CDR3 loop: CASSLDRSYGYTF. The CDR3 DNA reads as TGTGCCAGCAGTTTAGACAGGAGCTATGGCTACACCTTC.

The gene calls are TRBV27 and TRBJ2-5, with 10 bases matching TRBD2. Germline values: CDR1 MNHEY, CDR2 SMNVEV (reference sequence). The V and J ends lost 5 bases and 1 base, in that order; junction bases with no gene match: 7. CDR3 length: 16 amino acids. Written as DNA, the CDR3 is TGTGCCAGCAGTCCCTTAGCGGGGGGCTCCCAAGAGACCCAGTACTTC. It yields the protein CASSPLAGGSQETQYF.

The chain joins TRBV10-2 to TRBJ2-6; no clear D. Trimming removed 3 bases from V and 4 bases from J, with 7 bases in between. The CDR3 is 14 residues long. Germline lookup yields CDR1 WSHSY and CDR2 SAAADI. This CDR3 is CASSDRSGANVLTF. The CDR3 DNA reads TGCGCCAGCAGTGACAGATCCGGGGCCAACGTCCTGACTTTC.

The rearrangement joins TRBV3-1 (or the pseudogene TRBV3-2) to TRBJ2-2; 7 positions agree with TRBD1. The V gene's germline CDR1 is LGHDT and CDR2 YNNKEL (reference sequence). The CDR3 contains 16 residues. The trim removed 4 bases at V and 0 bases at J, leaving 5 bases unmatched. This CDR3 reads CASSRWDSANTGELFF. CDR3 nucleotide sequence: TGTGCCAGCAGCCGATGGGACAGCGCGAACACCGGGGAGCTGTTTTTT.

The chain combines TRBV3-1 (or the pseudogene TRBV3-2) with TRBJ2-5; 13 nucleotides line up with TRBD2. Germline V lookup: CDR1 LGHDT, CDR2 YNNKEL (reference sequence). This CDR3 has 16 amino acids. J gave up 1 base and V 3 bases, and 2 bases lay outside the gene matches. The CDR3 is CASSQGTSGAQETQYF. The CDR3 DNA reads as TGTGCCAGCAGCCAGGGGACTAGCGGGGCCCAAGAGACCCAGTACTTC.

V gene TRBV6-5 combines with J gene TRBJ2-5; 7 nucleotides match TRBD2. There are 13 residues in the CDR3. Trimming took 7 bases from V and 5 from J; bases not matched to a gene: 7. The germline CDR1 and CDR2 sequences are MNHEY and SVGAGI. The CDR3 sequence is CASTSREGETQYF. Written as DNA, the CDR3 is TGTGCCAGCACCTCAAGGGAGGGCGAGACCCAGTACTTC.

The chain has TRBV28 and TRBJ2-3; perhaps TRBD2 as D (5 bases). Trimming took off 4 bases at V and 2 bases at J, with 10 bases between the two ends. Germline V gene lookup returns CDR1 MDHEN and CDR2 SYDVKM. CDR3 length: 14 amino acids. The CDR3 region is CASSSAGFTDTQYF. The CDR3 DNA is TGTGCCAGCAGTTCGGCGGGTTTCACAGATACGCAGTATTTT.

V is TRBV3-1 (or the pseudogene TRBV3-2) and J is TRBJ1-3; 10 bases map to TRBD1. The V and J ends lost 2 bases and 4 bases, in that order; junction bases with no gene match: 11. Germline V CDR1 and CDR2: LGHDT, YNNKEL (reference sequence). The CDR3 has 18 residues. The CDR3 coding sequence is TGTGCCAGCAGCCAAAGACCCCAGGGACAGGGGTTCGGAAACACCATATATTTT. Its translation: CASSQRPQGQGFGNTIYF.

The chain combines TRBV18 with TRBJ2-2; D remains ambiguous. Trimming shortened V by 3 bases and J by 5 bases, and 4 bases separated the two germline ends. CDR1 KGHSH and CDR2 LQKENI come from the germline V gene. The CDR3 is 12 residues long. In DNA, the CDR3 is TGTGCCAGCTCACCGTTAACCGGGGAGCTGTTTTTT. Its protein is CASSPLTGELFF.

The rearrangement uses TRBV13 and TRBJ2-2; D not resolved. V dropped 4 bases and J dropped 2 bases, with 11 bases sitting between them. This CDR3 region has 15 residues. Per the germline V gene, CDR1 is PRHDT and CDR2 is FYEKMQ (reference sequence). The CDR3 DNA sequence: TGTGCCAGCAGCTCGAGTCCAATTAACACCGGGGAGCTGTTTTTT. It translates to CASSSSPINTGELFF.

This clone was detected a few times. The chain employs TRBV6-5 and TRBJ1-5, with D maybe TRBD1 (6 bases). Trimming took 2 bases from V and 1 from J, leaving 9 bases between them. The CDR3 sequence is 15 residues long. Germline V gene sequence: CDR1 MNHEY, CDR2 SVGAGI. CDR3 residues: CASSYKGDSNQPQHF. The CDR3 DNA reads TGTGCCAGCAGTTACAAGGGGGACAGCAATCAGCCCCAGCATTTT.

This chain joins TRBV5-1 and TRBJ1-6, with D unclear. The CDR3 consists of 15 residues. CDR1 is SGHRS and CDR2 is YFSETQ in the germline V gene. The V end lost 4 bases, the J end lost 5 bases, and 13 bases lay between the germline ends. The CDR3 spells CASSDAGIHNSPLHF. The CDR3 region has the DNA TGCGCCAGCAGCGACGCCGGGATCCATAATTCACCCCTCCACTTT. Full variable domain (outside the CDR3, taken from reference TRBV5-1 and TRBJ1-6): KAGVTQTPRYLIKTRGQQVTLSCSPISGHRSVSWYQQTPGQGLQFLFEYFSETQRNKGNFPGRFSGRQFSNSRSEMNVSTLELGDSALYLCASSDAGIHNSPLHFGNGTRLTVT.

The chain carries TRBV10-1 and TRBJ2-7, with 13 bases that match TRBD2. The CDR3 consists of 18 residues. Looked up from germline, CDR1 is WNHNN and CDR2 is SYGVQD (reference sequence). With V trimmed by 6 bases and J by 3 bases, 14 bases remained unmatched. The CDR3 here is CASRAPGLAGEVHYEQYF. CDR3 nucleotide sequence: TGCGCCAGCAGGGCCCCTGGACTAGCGGGAGAGGTCCACTACGAGCAGTACTTC.

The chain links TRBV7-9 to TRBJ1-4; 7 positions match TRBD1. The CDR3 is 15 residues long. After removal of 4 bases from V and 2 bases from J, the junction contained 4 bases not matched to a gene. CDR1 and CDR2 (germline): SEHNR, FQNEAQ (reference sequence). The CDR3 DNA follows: TGTGCCAGCAGCTCTATACAGGGGACTAATGAAAAACTGTTTTTT. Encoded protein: CASSSIQGTNEKLFF.

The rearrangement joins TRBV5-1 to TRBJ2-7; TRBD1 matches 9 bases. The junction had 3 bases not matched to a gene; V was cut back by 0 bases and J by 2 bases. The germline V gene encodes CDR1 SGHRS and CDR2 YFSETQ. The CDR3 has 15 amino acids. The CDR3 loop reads CASSLGGQGTYEQYF. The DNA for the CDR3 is TGCGCCAGCAGCTTGGGAGGACAGGGGACCTACGAGCAGTACTTC. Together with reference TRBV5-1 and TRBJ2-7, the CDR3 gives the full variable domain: KAGVTQTPRYLIKTRGQQVTLSCSPISGHRSVSWYQQTPGQGLQFLFEYFSETQRNKGNFPGRFSGRQFSNSRSEMNVSTLELGDSALYLCASSLGGQGTYEQYFGPGTRLTVT.

This CDR3 is CASRGGSRGYGYTF. CDR3 DNA sequence: TGTGCCAGCAGAGGTGGAAGTAGGGGCTATGGCTACACCTTC. The V call is TRBV6-5, the J call TRBJ1-2, with D possibly TRBD1 on 5 matching bases. This CDR3 comprises 14 residues. Germline-derived CDR1 and CDR2 are MNHEY and SVGAGI. Trimming removed 6 bases from V and 4 bases from J, with 15 bases in between.

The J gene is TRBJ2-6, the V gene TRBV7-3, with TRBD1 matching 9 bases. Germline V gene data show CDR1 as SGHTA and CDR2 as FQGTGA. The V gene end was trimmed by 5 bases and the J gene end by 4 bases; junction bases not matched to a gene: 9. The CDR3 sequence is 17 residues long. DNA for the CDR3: TGTGCCAGCAGCCCCGGGACAGGGCAGGCCGGGGCCAACGTCCTGACTTTC. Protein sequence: CASSPGTGQAGANVLTF.

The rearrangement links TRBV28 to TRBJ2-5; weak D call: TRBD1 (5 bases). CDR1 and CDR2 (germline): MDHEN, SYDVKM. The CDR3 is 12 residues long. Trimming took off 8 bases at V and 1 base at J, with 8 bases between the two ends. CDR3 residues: CASATVQETQYF. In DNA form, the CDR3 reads TGTGCCAGCGCGACAGTCCAAGAGACCCAGTACTTC.

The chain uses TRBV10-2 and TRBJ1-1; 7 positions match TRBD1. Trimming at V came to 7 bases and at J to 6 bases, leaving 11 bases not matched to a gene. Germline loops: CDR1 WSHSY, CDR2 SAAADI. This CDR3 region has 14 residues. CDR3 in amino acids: CASTLTGARAEAFF. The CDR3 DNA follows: TGCGCCAGCACCTTAACAGGGGCCAGGGCTGAAGCTTTCTTT.

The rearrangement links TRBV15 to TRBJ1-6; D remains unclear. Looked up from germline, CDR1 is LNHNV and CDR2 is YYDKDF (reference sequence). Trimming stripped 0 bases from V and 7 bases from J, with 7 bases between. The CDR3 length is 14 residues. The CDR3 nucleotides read TGTGCCACCAGCAGAGATCTGTCCAATTCACCCCTCCACTTT. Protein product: CATSRDLSNSPLHF.

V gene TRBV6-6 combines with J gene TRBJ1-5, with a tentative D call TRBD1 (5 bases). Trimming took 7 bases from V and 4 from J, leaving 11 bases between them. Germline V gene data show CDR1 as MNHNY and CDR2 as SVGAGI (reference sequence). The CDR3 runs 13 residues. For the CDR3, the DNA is TGTGCCAGCACGATGGGGCCAAATCAGCCCCAGCATTTT. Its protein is CASTMGPNQPQHF.

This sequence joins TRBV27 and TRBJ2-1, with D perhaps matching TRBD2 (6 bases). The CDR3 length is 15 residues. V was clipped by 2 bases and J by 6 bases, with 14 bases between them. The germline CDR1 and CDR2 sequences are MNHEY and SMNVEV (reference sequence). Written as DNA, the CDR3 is TGTGCCAGCAGTTTACGCGGGGCCCCCTTCAATGAGCAGTTCTTC. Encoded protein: CASSLRGAPFNEQFF.

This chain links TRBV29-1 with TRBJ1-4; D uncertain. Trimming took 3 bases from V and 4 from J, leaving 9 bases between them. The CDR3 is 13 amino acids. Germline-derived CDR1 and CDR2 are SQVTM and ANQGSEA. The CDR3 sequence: CSVERLVNEKLFF. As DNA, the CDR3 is TGCAGCGTTGAGAGGTTGGTTAATGAAAAACTGTTTTTT.

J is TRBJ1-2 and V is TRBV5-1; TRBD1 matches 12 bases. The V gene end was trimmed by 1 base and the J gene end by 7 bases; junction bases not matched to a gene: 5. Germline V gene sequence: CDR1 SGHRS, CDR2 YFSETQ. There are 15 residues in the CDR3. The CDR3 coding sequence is TGCGCCAGCAGCTTGTATGGGACAGGGGGCCTTGGCTACACCTTC. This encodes CASSLYGTGGLGYTF.